Here is one T cell receptor (beta chain) with its context. Its cognate antigen is unknown. The data were obtained in a study of a mutant IDH1 vaccine in newly diagnosed glioma. Study-level information: Sex distribution of treated patients was around 62% male and roughly 40% female; mean age was about 40 years. Every participant had undergone radiotherapy, temozolomide, or both before, and most underwent both. Whole-study findings and limits: Patients mounted vaccine-induced immune responses in about 93% of cases.

Looked up from germline, CDR1 is ENHRY and CDR2 is SYGVKD. The V gene end was trimmed by 2 bases and the J gene end by 6 bases; junction bases not matched to a gene: 3. CDR3 length: 15 amino acids. Time point indicated: baseline, week 1 (first vaccination visit). Treatment of the sample: pre-vaccination baseline after standard-of-care therapy. Astrocytomas that were new, WHO grade 3 or 4, IDH1-mutant and ATRX-lost were present in the donors. Produced via immunoSEQ multiplex PCR; TCRdb's table is partial and in-frame only. The table lists around 99,000 clones, just under 80% of them singletons. The sequence was obtained from a middle-aged man with glioma. Sequenced here: PBMCs, sampled from a glioma patient treated with radiotherapy, temozolomide or both. The J gene is TRBJ1-4, the V gene TRBV10-3; TRBD1 matches at 10 bases. The CDR3 DNA reads TGTGCCATCAGTGAGGGAGGGACAGGGGATGAAAAACTGTTTTTT. It is translated as CAISEGGTGDEKLFF.